This note documents a single T cell receptor (beta chain) sequence. Its target is unknown. This sample was taken from a study of radiotherapy plus CTLA-4 blockade in lung cancer. Clones were sequenced by immunoSEQ multiplex PCR, and TCRdb holds only the in-frame ones, with some missing. The repertoire consists of around 80,000 clones, with approximately 84% occurring once and the leading ten covering approximately 0.81%. Germline CDR1 is MNHEY and CDR2 is SVGAGI. V was cut by 7 bases and J by 2 bases, with 15 bases left in between. The CDR3 contains 14 residues. Findings of the study overall: Response was reportedly best predicted by early blood T cell clone dynamics, with interferon-beta. An expansion of tumor-derived TCR clones occurred in blood after radiotherapy plus ipilimumab.

Patients in the study, people with chemo-refractory metastatic non-small-cell lung cancer, received focal radiation plus ipilimumab CTLA-4 blockade. This TCR was sampled from a human donor with non-small cell lung cancer who had stable disease on radiotherapy plus ipilimumab. Sequences were derived from peripheral blood, sampled from a patient treated with radiotherapy plus ipilimumab. This chain joins TRBV6-5 and TRBJ2-7, with a weak D call TRBD2 (7 bases). The CDR3 reads CASTPRGGPYEQYF. The CDR3 nucleotides are TGTGCCAGCACCCCTAGGGGGGGACCCTACGAGCAGTACTTC.